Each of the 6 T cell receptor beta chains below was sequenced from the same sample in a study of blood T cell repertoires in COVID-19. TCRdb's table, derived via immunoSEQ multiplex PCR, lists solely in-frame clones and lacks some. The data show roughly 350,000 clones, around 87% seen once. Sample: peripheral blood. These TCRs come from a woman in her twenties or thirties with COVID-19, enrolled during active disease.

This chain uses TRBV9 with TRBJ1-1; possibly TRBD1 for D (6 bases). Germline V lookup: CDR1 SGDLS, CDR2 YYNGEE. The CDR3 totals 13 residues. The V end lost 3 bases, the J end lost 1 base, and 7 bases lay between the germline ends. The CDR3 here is CASSEQGNTEAFF. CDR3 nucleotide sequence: TGTGCCAGCAGCGAACAGGGGAACACTGAAGCTTTCTTT.

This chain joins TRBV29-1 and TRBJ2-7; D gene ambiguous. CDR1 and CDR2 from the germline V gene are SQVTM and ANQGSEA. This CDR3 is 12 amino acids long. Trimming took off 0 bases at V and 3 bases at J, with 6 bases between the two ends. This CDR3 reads CSVEEGSYEQYF. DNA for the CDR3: TGCAGCGTTGAAGAGGGCAGCTACGAGCAGTACTTC.

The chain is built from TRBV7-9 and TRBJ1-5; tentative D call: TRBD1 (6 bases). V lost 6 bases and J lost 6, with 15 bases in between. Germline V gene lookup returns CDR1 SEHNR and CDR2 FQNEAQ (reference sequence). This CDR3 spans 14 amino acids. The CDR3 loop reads CASRVRQAGQPQHF. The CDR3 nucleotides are TGTGCCAGCAGGGTTAGACAGGCCGGTCAGCCCCAGCATTTT.

The CDR3 reads CASRAGGPEADTQYF. CDR3 in DNA: TGCGCCAGCAGGGCGGGAGGGCCTGAGGCAGATACGCAGTATTTT. This rearrangement joins TRBV5-1 to TRBJ2-3; 9 bases map to TRBD2. With V trimmed by 5 bases and J by 4 bases, 8 bases remained unmatched. Germline V gene data show CDR1 as SGHRS and CDR2 as YFSETQ. CDR3 size: 15 residues.

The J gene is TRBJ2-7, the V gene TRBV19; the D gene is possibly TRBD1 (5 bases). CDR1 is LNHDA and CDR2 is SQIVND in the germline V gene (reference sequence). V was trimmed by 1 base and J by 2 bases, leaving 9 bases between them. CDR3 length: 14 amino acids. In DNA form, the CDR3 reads TGTGCCAGTAGTATAGGGACATCTGCCTACGAGCAGTACTTC. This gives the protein CASSIGTSAYEQYF.

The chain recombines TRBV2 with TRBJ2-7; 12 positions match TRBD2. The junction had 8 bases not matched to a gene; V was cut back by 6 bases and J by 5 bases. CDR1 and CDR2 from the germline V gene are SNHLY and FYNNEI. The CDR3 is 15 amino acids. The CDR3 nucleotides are TGTGCCAGCAGACCGACTAGCGGGAGCCCCCACGAGCAGTACTTC. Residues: CASRPTSGSPHEQYF.